This note documents a single TCR beta chain sequence. Its antigen is as yet unknown. In the study's own analysis: Junction-only immunoSEQ data arrived without quality scores, meaning filtering differed. The data were produced by immunoSEQ multiplex PCR, yet TCRdb's version contains in-frame clones alone and is incomplete. That table is the source of V, J and clone size, and D and trimming were worked out from the DNA. This sample yields 740,000 or so clones, of which roughly 73% are seen a single time; around 1.8% belongs to the top ten. This entry belongs to a study of shared clonotypes between healthy human individuals. Points from the study as a whole: Compared with clonotypes that all four donors shared, non-shared clonotypes had lower generation probabilities. Larger estimated richness was generally recorded for naive subsets relative to memory subsets.

CD4+ cells underwent separation, giving CD45RA+ naive and CD45RA-negative memory subsets. Trimming at V came to 5 bases and at J to 5 bases, leaving 3 bases not matched to a gene. The length of the CDR3 is 15 residues. Germline V CDR1 and CDR2: SEHNR, FQNEAQ (reference sequence). Sequencing was performed on memory CD4+ T cells sorted from blood. Subset meaning: CD45RA-negative fraction. The sequence came from a woman aged 25 to 45 in good health. V gene TRBV7-9 combines with J gene TRBJ2-1; TRBD2 agrees at 13 bases. CDR3: CASSPGLAGNNEQFF. The CDR3 DNA is TGTGCCAGCAGCCCGGGACTAGCGGGAAACAATGAGCAGTTCTTC.